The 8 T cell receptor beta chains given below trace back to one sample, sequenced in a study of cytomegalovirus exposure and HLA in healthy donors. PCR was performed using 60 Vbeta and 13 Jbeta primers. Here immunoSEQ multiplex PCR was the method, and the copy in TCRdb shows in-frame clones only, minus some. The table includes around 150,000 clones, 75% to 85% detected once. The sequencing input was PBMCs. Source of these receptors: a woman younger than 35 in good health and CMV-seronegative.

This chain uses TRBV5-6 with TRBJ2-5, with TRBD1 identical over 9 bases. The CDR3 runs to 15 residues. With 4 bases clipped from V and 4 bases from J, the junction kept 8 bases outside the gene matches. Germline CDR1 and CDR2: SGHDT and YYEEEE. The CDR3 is CASSLSTGGVETQYF. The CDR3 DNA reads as TGTGCCAGCAGCCTTTCGACAGGGGGTGTAGAGACCCAGTACTTC.

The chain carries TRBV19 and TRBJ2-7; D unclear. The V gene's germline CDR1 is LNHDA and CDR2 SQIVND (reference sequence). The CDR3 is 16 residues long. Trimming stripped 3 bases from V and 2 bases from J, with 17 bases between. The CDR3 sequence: CASSINYLIYTYEQYF. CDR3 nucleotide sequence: TGTGCCAGTAGTATCAACTACCTCATCTACACCTACGAGCAGTACTTC.

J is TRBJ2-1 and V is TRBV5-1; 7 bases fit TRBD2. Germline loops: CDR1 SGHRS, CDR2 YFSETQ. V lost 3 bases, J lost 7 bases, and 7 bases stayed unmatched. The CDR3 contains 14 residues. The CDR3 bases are TGCGCCAGCAGCTCCGGGGACTACGGGAATGAGCAGTTCTTC. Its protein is CASSSGDYGNEQFF.

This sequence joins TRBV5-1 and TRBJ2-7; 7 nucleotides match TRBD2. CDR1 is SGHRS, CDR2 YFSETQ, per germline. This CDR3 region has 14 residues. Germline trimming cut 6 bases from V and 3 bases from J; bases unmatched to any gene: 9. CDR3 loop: CASTWGEGFYEQYF. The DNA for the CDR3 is TGCGCCAGCACCTGGGGGGAGGGCTTCTACGAGCAGTACTTC.

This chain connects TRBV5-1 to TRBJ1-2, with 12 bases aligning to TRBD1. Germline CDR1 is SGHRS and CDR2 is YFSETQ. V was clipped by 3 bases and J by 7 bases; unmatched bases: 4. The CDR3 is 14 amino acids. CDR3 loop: CASSWDRGQGGYTF. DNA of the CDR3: TGCGCCAGCAGCTGGGACAGGGGGCAGGGTGGCTACACCTTC.

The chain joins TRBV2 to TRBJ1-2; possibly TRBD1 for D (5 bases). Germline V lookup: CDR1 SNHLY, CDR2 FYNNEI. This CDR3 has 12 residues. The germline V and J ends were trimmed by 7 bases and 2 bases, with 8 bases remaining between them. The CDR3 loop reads CASNQGNYGYTF. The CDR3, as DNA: TGTGCCAGCAATCAGGGAAACTATGGCTACACCTTC. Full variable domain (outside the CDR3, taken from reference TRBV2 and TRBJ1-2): EPEVTQTPSHQVTQMGQEVILRCVPISNHLYFYWYRQILGQKVEFLVSFYNNEISEKSEIFDDQFSVERPDGSNFTLKIRSTKLEDSAMYFCASNQGNYGYTFGSGTRLTVV.

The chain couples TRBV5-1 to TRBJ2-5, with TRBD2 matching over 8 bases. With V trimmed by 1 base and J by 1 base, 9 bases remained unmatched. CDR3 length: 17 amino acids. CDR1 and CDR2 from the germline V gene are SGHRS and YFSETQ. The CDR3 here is CASSLTPSGGLQETQYF. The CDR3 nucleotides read TGCGCCAGCAGCTTGACCCCGAGCGGGGGCCTCCAAGAGACCCAGTACTTC.

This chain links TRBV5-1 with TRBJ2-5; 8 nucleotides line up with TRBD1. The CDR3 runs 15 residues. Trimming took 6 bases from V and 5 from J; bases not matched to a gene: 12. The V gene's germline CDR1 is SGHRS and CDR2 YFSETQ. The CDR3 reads CASIGQGIGGETQYF. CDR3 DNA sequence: TGCGCCAGCATTGGACAGGGTATAGGTGGGGAGACCCAGTACTTC.